These 8 T cell receptor beta chains came from one sample sequenced in a study of beta chain features in type 1 diabetes. Expressed TCRB transcripts were sequenced after all isolated RNA was converted to cDNA. TCRdb's table, derived via immunoSEQ multiplex PCR, lists solely in-frame clones and lacks some. The sample holds fewer than 350,000 clones, about 8.5% seen once. Material for sequencing was central memory CD4+ T cells from blood. Source of these receptors: a woman between 18 and 29 years old in good health.

This clone occurred a few times. This chain connects TRBV9 to TRBJ2-5, with D maybe TRBD2 (6 bases). With the DNA end fitting TRBJ2-7 better, the J assignment may be wrong. Germline V gives CDR1 SGDLS, CDR2 YYNGEE. CDR3 length: 16 residues. The CDR3 DNA reads TGTGCCAGCAGCGCCGAGTCAATAGCGGAATCCTACGAGCAGTACTTC. This codes for CASSAESIAESYEQYF.

The chain joins TRBV19 to TRBJ1-6; no definite D call. V gave up 7 bases and J gave up 7 bases, with 17 bases separating them. Germline V lookup: CDR1 LNHDA, CDR2 SQIVND (reference sequence). The CDR3 covers 15 residues. CDR3 DNA: TGTGCCAGTAAAGAGACCCCTCGAGTCAATTCACCCCTCCACTTT. It codes for CASKETPRVNSPLHF.

There are a few counts of this clone. V and J are TRBV2 and TRBJ2-2, with D perhaps being TRBD1 or TRBD2 (5 bases each). The germline gives CDR1 SNHLY, CDR2 FYNNEI. The CDR3 length is 14 residues. V lost 7 bases, J lost 5 bases, and 14 bases lay in between. CDR3 in amino acids: CASTKQGETGELFF. The CDR3 region has the DNA TGTGCCAGCACGAAGCAAGGGGAGACCGGGGAGCTGTTTTTT.

As for this clone: One junction end disagrees with the germline gene, perhaps due to a read error. The genes are TRBV5-4 and TRBJ2-5; D remains ambiguous. CDR3 length equals 13 residues. The germline CDR1 and CDR2 sequences are SGHNT and YYREEE (reference sequence). CDR3 coding DNA: TGCGCCAGCAGCCAAGACCACCAAGAGACCCAGTACTTC. This gives the protein CASSQDHQETQYF. The full variable domain, in which reference TRBV5-4 and TRBJ2-5 provide the parts outside the CDR3, is ETGVTQSPTHLIKTRGQQVTLRCSSQSGHNTVSWYQQALGQGPQFIFQYYREEENGRGNFPPRFSGLQFPNYSSELNVNALELDDSALYLCASSQDHQETQYFGPGTRLLVL.

This clone has a handful of counts. The V and J genes are TRBV9 and TRBJ2-1; 7 bases are a match to TRBD2. The V and J ends lost 3 bases and 0 bases, in that order; junction bases with no gene match: 3. The CDR3 has 15 residues. Germline loops: CDR1 SGDLS, CDR2 YYNGEE. The CDR3 loop is CASSELAASYNEQFF. The DNA of the CDR3 is TGTGCCAGCAGCGAGCTAGCGGCCTCCTACAATGAGCAGTTCTTC.

The chain couples TRBV6-6 to TRBJ1-5; no definite D call. From germline, CDR1 is MNHNY and CDR2 SVGAGI (reference sequence). Trimming left V 6 bases short and J 9 bases short, with 12 bases between. The CDR3 loop spans 12 amino acids. CDR3 protein: CASSRTGPPQHF. The CDR3 DNA is TGTGCCAGCAGCCGCACCGGCCCGCCCCAGCATTTT.

The V gene is TRBV4-3, the J gene TRBJ2-1; 7 bases are shared with TRBD1. The CDR3 sequence is 16 residues long. In germline, CDR1 is LGHNA, CDR2 YSLEER. V gave up 0 bases and J gave up 4 bases; unmatched junction bases: 6. CDR3 amino acids: CASSQEWTGFYNEQFF. The CDR3 DNA reads TGCGCCAGCAGCCAAGAGTGGACAGGATTTTACAATGAGCAGTTCTTC.

This clone was observed a handful of times. This sequence joins TRBV30 and TRBJ1-2; 7 nucleotides match TRBD1. The V segment lost 0 bases and the J segment 4 bases; nucleotides outside the gene matches: 8. This CDR3 spans 15 amino acids. Germline values: CDR1 GTSNPN, CDR2 SVGIG (reference sequence). The CDR3 loop is CAWSVNRGRPYGYTF. Written as DNA, the CDR3 is TGTGCCTGGAGTGTAAACAGGGGTAGACCCTATGGCTACACCTTC.